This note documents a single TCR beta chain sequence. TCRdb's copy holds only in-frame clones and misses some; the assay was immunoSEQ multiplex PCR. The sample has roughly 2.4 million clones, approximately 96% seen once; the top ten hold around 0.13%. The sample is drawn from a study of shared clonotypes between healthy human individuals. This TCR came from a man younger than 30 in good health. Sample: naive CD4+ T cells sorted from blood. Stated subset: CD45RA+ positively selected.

The CDR3 protein is CASSLRAQGPTDTQYF. The CDR3 nucleotides are TGTGCCAGCAGCTTAAGGGCACAGGGCCCCACAGATACGCAGTATTTT. The chain couples TRBV7-2 to TRBJ2-3, with D possibly matching TRBD1 (6 bases). Germline CDR1 and CDR2: SGHTA and FQGNSA. Trimming left V 2 bases short and J 2 bases short, with 14 bases between. The CDR3 spans 16 residues.